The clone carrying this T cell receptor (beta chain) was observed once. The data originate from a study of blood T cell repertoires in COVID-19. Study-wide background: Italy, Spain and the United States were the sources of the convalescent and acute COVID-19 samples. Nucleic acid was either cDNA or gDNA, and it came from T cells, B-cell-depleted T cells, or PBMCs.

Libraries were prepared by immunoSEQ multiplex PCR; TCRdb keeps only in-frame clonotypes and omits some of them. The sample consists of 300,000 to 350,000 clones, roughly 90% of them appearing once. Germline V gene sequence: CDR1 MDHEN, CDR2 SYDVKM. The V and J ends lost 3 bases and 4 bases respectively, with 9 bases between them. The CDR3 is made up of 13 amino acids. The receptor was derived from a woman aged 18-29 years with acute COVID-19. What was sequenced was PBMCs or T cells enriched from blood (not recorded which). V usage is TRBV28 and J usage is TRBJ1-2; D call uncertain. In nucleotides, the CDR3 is TGTGCCAGCAGTTTTCACAGCACCTATGGCTACACCTTC. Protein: CASSFHSTYGYTF.